Listed below are T cell receptor beta chains from one sample, sequenced in a study of blood T cell repertoires in COVID-19. The table came from immunoSEQ multiplex PCR; TCRdb's copy has only in-frame clones and leaves some out. The sample records 130,000 or so clones, around 83% being singletons. The sample comprised PBMCs or T cells enriched from blood (not recorded which). All receptors derive from a woman aged 25 to 39 who had recovered from COVID-19. The CDR3 runs from the conserved cysteine through the conserved F or W. D genes are given only for firm matches. Not all rows give a size; the values are once, few, many and, for expanded clones, a class.

>TRBJ2-7|TRBV6-5|TRBD1|once
TGTGCCAGCAGCTCGCCGGGACAGGGATCCTACGAGCAGTACTTC
CASSSPGQGSYEQYF
>TRBJ2-2|TRBV21-1|-|-
TGTGCCAGCAGCAAAAAGGGCCAAGGTCAGGGGACGGGCACCGGGGAGCTGTTTTTT
CASSKKGQGQGTGTGELFF
>TRBJ2-7|TRBV6-2/TRBV6-3|-|-
TGTGCCAGCAGTTACCCGAGACAGGACTTCTCCTACGAGCAGTACTTC
CASSYPRQDFSYEQYF
>TRBJ2-6|TRBV5-5|-|-
TGTGCCAGCAGCCCACTGGCGGCAGTCTCTGGGGCCAACGTCCTGACTTTC
CASSPLAAVSGANVLTF
>TRBJ1-1|TRBV28|-|-
TGTGCCAGCACCGCCGGGGGGGGATTGGCTGAAGCTTTCTTT
CASTAGGGLAEAFF
>TRBJ1-5|TRBV28|-|-
TGTGCCAGCTCAGGGGCCCTCAATCAGCCCCAGCATTTT
CASSGALNQPQHF
>TRBJ2-7|TRBV5-1|-|-
TGCGCCAGCAGCTTGGGAGCCTACTACGAGCAGTACTTC
CASSLGAYYEQYF
>TRBJ2-6|TRBV13|-|once
TGTGCCAGCAGCAACAGATTCTCTGGGGCCAACGTCCTGACTTTC
CASSNRFSGANVLTF
>TRBJ2-3|TRBV20-1|-|-
TGCAGTGCCCGGTTCGGGGATACGCAGTATTTT
CSARFGDTQYF
>TRBJ2-7|TRBV11-2|-|-
TGTGCCAGCAGCAGCAACAGGGGAGGCTCCTACGAGCAGTACTTC
CASSSNRGGSYEQYF
>TRBJ1-2|TRBV7-2|-|-
TGTGCCAGCAGCTTAGGCAGCTATGGCTACACCTTC
CASSLGSYGYTF
>TRBJ2-3|TRBV19|-|-
TGTGCCAGTACCCCGGAGGCGCTTCGCACAGATACGCAGTATTTT
CASTPEALRTDTQYF
>TRBJ2-7|TRBV7-8|TRBD1|-
TGTGCCAGCAGCTCCCTGACAGGGCAACTCTACGAGCAGTACTTC
CASSSLTGQLYEQYF
>TRBJ1-2|TRBV28|-|-
TGTGCCAGCAGTTCGGGACTAGTTAACTATGGCTACACCTTC
CASSSGLVNYGYTF
>TRBJ2-7|TRBV27|TRBD1|once
TGTGCCAGCAGTCGACAGGGGAACTACGAGCAGTACTTC
CASSRQGNYEQYF
>TRBJ1-5|TRBV4-1|-|-
TGCGCCAGCAGCCAAGGAGACACATACAATCAGCCCCAGCATTTT
CASSQGDTYNQPQHF
>TRBJ1-2|TRBV5-4|-|-
TGTGCCAGCAGCTCGGGTCGGGGAGGCTTCGAGGGCTACACCTTC
CASSSGRGGFEGYTF
>TRBJ2-1|TRBV19|-|once
TGTGCCTCGGCGGCGGGGTCCTACAATGAGCAGTTCTTC
CASAAGSYNEQFF
>TRBJ2-7|TRBV18|TRBD2|-
TGTGCCAGCTCCCGTGGACTAGGGAGAAGGTACGAGCAGTACTTC
CASSRGLGRRYEQYF
>TRBJ2-5|TRBV4-3|-|-
TGCGCCAGCAGCCAAGATTTTGGGGCCAGCCGTGGGGAGACCCAGTACTTC
CASSQDFGASRGETQYF
>TRBJ1-5|TRBV29-1|TRBD1|-
TGCAGCGTTAAGGGGAGGACAGGGCTCCAGCATTTT
CSVKGRTGLQHF
>TRBJ1-1|TRBV5-1|TRBD1|-
TGCGCCAGCAGCTCGGGACAGGTCAACACTGAAGCTTTCTTT
CASSSGQVNTEAFF
>TRBJ1-3|TRBV5-1|TRBD1|-
TGCGCCAGCAGCTTGGCCGGGACAGGGACCATATATTTT
CASSLAGTGTIYF
>TRBJ2-3|TRBV2|-|-
TGTGCCAGCAGTGGCAGGGGTGGCACAGATACGCAGTATTTT
CASSGRGGTDTQYF
>TRBJ1-2|TRBV6-5|-|-
TGTGCCAGCACCGGGGATCCTGCCCATGGCTACACCTTC
CASTGDPAHGYTF
>TRBJ1-4|TRBV30|-|-
TGTGCCTGGAGTGCACCTCTGGACAGTCTAGGGCAAGGACTGTTTTTT
CAWSAPLDSLGQGLFF
>TRBJ1-6|TRBV3-1/TRBV3-2|TRBD1|few
TGTGCCAGCAGCCAAAGACAGGGCAAATCACCCCTCCACTTT
CASSQRQGKSPLHF
>TRBJ2-2|TRBV7-3|TRBD2|once
TGTGCCAGCAGCTTAAGGGGGCCGGGACTAGCGGACCCGAACACCGGGGAGCTGTTTTTT
CASSLRGPGLADPNTGELFF
>TRBJ1-2|TRBV4-2|-|-
TGTGCCAGCAGCCAAGATAGGGGAGGGCCCTATGGCTACACCTTC
CASSQDRGGPYGYTF
>TRBJ1-4|TRBV7-2|-|once
TGTGCCAGCAGCTTAACAGGGACCACAACTAATGAAAAACTGTTTTTT
CASSLTGTTTNEKLFF
>TRBJ2-3|TRBV5-4|TRBD2|-
TGTGCCAGCAGCTTGGGGCCAGCGGGGTACCTTACTAGCACAGATACGCAGTATTTT
CASSLGPAGYLTSTDTQYF
>TRBJ1-1|TRBV2|TRBD1|-
TGTGCCATTTCGATGGACAGGGGGAACACTGAAGCTTTCTTT
CAISMDRGNTEAFF
>TRBJ2-1|TRBV28|-|-
TGTGCCAGCAGTTTTCTGCACCGGTGGAGGGACGCCTACAATGAGCAGTTCTTC
CASSFLHRWRDAYNEQFF
>TRBJ1-1|TRBV4-2|-|-
TGTGCCAGCAGCCAAGAGAGGGACTGGGACACTGAAGCTTTCTTT
CASSQERDWDTEAFF
>TRBJ2-5|TRBV5-5|-|-
TGTGCCAGCAACCCCCCCAGCCAAGAGACCCAGTACTTC
CASNPPSQETQYF
>TRBJ1-6|TRBV3-1/TRBV3-2|TRBD1|-
TGTGCCAGCAGCCAAGTACAGGGGCGATCACCCCTCCACTTT
CASSQVQGRSPLHF
>TRBJ1-4|TRBV28|TRBD1|-
TGTGCCAGCAGCCAAAAGTTACAGGGGGGTCATTGGAAACTGTTTTTT
CASSQKLQGGHWKLFF
>TRBJ2-5|TRBV6-2/TRBV6-3|-|-
TGTGCCAGCAGCCCCCCATGGGCGACCCAGTACTTC
CASSPPWATQYF
>TRBJ1-3|TRBV21-1|-|many
TGTGCCAGCAGCAAATACAAAGGGGCGAACACCATATATTTT
CASSKYKGANTIYF
>TRBJ2-7|TRBV5-1|-|-
TGCGCCAGCACCCCGAGTGAGCGGACCTACGAGCAGTACTTC
CASTPSERTYEQYF
>TRBJ2-1|TRBV5-1|TRBD2|-
TGCGCCAGCAGCCCGCCCTCCCTAGCGGGGTCCTACAATGAGCAGTTCTTC
CASSPPSLAGSYNEQFF
>TRBJ2-7|TRBV12-3/TRBV12-4|-|once
TGTGCCAGCAGTTTAGCCGAGCGGTACGAGCAGTACTTC
CASSLAERYEQYF
>TRBJ2-5|TRBV6-2/TRBV6-3|TRBD1|-
TGTGCCAGCAGCCCGACAGGGGTACAAGAGACCCAGTACTTC
CASSPTGVQETQYF
>TRBJ2-3|TRBV4-3|TRBD1|-
TGCGCCAGCAGCCAAGATCTGGACAGGCCAGATACGCAGTATTTT
CASSQDLDRPDTQYF
>TRBJ1-2|TRBV27|-|-
TGTGCCAGCAGTTTTACTCCTAACTATGGCTACACCTTC
CASSFTPNYGYTF
>TRBJ2-7|TRBV19|TRBD2|-
TGTGCCAGTAGTATTACTAGCGGGACCCTATCCTACGAGCAGTACTTC
CASSITSGTLSYEQYF
>TRBJ2-1|TRBV4-1|TRBD2|-
TGCGCCAGCAGACGACTAGCGGGATCTAGCAATGAGCAGTTCTTC
CASRRLAGSSNEQFF
>TRBJ1-5|TRBV11-2|TRBD1|-
TGTGCCAGCAGCTCCGTCAGGGGGACGGCCTACAATCAGCCCCAGCATTTT
CASSSVRGTAYNQPQHF
>TRBJ2-1|TRBV4-3|-|-
TGCGCCAGCAGCCAAAACGACAACTCCTACTCCTACAATGAGCAGTTCTTC
CASSQNDNSYSYNEQFF
>TRBJ2-7|TRBV4-1|-|-
TGCGCCAGCAGCCAACTACAACTAGTCCGCCACTACGAGCAGTACTTC
CASSQLQLVRHYEQYF
>TRBJ2-7|TRBV4-1|TRBD1|once
TGCGCCAGCAGCCAATGGGGACAGGTGGGCTCCTACGAGCAGTACTTC
CASSQWGQVGSYEQYF
>TRBJ2-3|TRBV7-9|-|-
TGTGCCAGCAGCTTCGGACAGAGCACAGATACGCAGTATTTT
CASSFGQSTDTQYF
>TRBJ2-1|TRBV9|TRBD2|-
TGTGCCAGCAGCCCGTTGAGCGGGAGGCGCTACAATGAGCAGTTCTTC
CASSPLSGRRYNEQFF
>TRBJ2-7|TRBV27|TRBD2|-
TGTGCCAGCAGTTTCGGGGCGGGAGGGGTCTACGAGCAGTACTTC
CASSFGAGGVYEQYF
>TRBJ2-3|TRBV30|TRBD2|-
TGTGCCTGGAGTGTACGGCGGGAGGCCAGCACAGATACGCAGTATTTT
CAWSVRREASTDTQYF
>TRBJ1-6|TRBV28|-|-
TGTGCCAGCACCCCGCCAGGTTCTAATTCACCCCTCCACTTT
CASTPPGSNSPLHF
>TRBJ2-5|TRBV27|TRBD1|-
TGTGCCAGTCCACACCACGGACAGGAAGAGACCCAGTACTTC
CASPHHGQEETQYF
>TRBJ2-2|TRBV30|-|-
TGTGCCTGGAGTAGGAGACAGACAAGCACCGGGGAGCTGTTTTTT
CAWSRRQTSTGELFF
>TRBJ2-7|TRBV11-2|TRBD1|once
TGTGCCAGCAGCACGTACAGGGGGCCTACCTACGAGCAGTACTTC
CASSTYRGPTYEQYF
>TRBJ2-5|TRBV9|-|-
TGTGCCAGCAGCGTAGAGGGGACACAAGAGACCCAGTACTTC
CASSVEGTQETQYF